The sequence of this T cell receptor beta chain was determined in a study of cytomegalovirus exposure and HLA in healthy donors. The primer mix had 60 Vbeta and 13 Jbeta primers. Here immunoSEQ multiplex PCR was the method, and the copy in TCRdb shows in-frame clones only, minus some. The sample holds around 210,000 clones, roughly 81% seen once. This clone was counted a few times. The sequence derives from a girl aged 2 to 9 in good health and CMV-seronegative. Material: PBMCs.

CDR3 sequence reads: CATSKNSPLHF. The CDR3 nucleotides are TGTGCCACCTCTAAGAATTCACCCCTCCACTTT. This chain joins TRBV6-6 and TRBJ1-6; D ambiguous. The length of the CDR3 is 11 residues. From germline, CDR1 is MNHNY and CDR2 SVGAGI (reference sequence). V was clipped by 10 bases and J by 7 bases, with 8 bases between them.